The rows below give T cell receptor beta chains drawn from one sample of a study of cytomegalovirus exposure and HLA in healthy donors. Using immunoSEQ multiplex PCR, the repertoire was profiled, and TCRdb retains in-frame clones only, with some absent. The table records over 150,000 clones, roughly 86% of them present only once. The sequenced sample was PBMCs. The origin of the receptors is a girl between 5 and 17 years old in good health and CMV-seropositive. Each CDR3 is given with its conserved first and last residue. Fields, in order: clone size, D gene, V gene, J gene, CDR3 DNA, CDR3 protein. D genes are given only for firm matches. Clone size, where shown, is once, few, many, or a class for clones that have expanded.

>NA|NA|TRBV5-4|TRBJ1-2
TGTGCCAGCAGCCCCGCCGGGACTCCCGCCTATGGCTACACCTTC
CASSPAGTPAYGYTF
>NA|TRBD1|TRBV7-9|TRBJ2-1
TGTGCCAGCAGCCGAGGACAGGGGGCTAATCACGATGAGCAGTTCTTC
CASSRGQGANHDEQFF
>NA|NA|TRBV27|TRBJ2-7
TGTGCCAGCAAACCGGGACAACTGACCTCCTACGAGCAGTACTTC
CASKPGQLTSYEQYF
>NA|NA|TRBV29-1|TRBJ1-1
TGCAGCGTTGAATTTATAGACAGACCGAACACTGAAGCTTTCTTT
CSVEFIDRPNTEAFF
>NA|NA|TRBV9|TRBJ1-1
TGTGCCAGCAGCGTTGAGGGGGAATCGGCTGAAGCTTTCTTT
CASSVEGESAEAFF
>once|NA|TRBV28|TRBJ1-5
TGTGCCAGCAGTTTAGGGGTCAGGGGCAGCAATCAGCCCCAGCATTTT
CASSLGVRGSNQPQHF
>NA|TRBD1|TRBV13|TRBJ1-1
TGTGCCAGCAGCTTAGGACCTGCGGGACAGATTGTTAAAGCTTTCTTT
CASSLGPAGQIVKAFF
>NA|NA|TRBV5-4|TRBJ1-1
TGTGCCAGCAGCCCACCTGGACAGGAAGCTTTCTTT
CASSPPGQEAFF
>NA|NA|TRBV4-2|TRBJ2-3
TGTGCCAGCAGCCCGGGACTGGGAACGCAGTATTTT
CASSPGLGTQYF
>once|NA|TRBV19|TRBJ1-5
TGTGCCAGTAGTATGTCAGGTAGTCAGCCCCAGCATTTT
CASSMSGSQPQHF
>NA|NA|TRBV9|TRBJ2-1
TGTGCCAGCAGCGTCACAGGTTTCAATGAGCAGTTCTTC
CASSVTGFNEQFF
>NA|NA|TRBV27|TRBJ1-1
TGTGCCAGCAGGGATCTTAGGGGTAAGGCTGAAGCTTTCTTT
CASRDLRGKAEAFF
>NA|NA|TRBV29-1|TRBJ1-2
TGCAGCGTTGAACCTCAGGGTTTCCACACTAACTATGGCTACACCTTC
CSVEPQGFHTNYGYTF
>NA|TRBD2|TRBV4-2|TRBJ2-7
TGTGCCAGCAGCCAAGCGGCGGGGGACTCCTACGAGCAGTACTTC
CASSQAAGDSYEQYF